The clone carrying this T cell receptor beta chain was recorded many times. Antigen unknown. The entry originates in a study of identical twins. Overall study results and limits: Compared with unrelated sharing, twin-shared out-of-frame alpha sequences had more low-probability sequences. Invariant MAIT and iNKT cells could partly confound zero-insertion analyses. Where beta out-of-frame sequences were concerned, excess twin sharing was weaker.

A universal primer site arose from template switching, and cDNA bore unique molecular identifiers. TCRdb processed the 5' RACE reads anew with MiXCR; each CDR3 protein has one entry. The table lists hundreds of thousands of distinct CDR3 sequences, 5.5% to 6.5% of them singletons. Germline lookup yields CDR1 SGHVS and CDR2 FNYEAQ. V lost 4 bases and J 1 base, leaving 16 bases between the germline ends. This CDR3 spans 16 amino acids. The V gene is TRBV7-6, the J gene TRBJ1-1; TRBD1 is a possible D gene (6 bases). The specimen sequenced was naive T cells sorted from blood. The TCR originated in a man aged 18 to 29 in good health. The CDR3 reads CASSSGRAGANTEAFF. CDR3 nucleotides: TGTGCCAGCAGCTCAGGGAGGGCAGGGGCGAACACTGAAGCTTTCTTT.